This record concerns one T cell receptor beta chain sequence. Its antigen is as yet unknown. Purified naive CD4+ T cells were depleted of CD25+ Tregs. Study findings and constraints: Larger-cohort validation covered only one TCR beta V-J rearrangement. The TCR gene usage of tumor memory CD4+ T cells clustered together with blood and lymph node memory CD4+ cells and with lymph node naive CD4+ cells.

Full-length variable regions came from constant-region reverse primers plus semi-nested Nested Universal Primer A PCR. TCRdb re-analysed the 5' RACE reads in MiXCR, keeping a single row per CDR3 protein. The data hold over 50,000 distinct CDR3 sequences, with more than 25% observed a single time. The sample taken for sequencing was tumor-infiltrating naive CD4+ T cells sorted from the breast tumor. The subset denotes: naive CD4+ T cells, CD4+CD45RA+CD25-. The TCR was taken from a female donor with breast cancer.

CDR3 sequence reads: CASSLTGGNEQYF. The CDR3 DNA reads as TGTGCCAGCAGTTTGACAGGGGGCAACGAGCAGTACTTC. V usage is TRBV6-1 and J usage is TRBJ2-7, with 10 bases that match TRBD1. V gave up 5 bases and J gave up 5 bases; unmatched junction bases: 3. Germline lookup yields CDR1 MNHNS and CDR2 SASEGT. This CDR3 has 13 amino acids.